This passage covers 8 T cell receptor beta chains from one sample sequenced in a study of shared clonotypes between healthy human individuals. Profiling relied on immunoSEQ multiplex PCR, and the TCRdb table lists in-frame clones only, not all of them. The table has approximately 600,000 clones, about 95% seen once; the top ten hold around 0.12%. In the naive CD8 group, cells lacked CD45RO and were positively selected for CCR7, so terminally differentiated effector memory CD45RA+ cells were left out. The sample was naive CD8+ T cells sorted from blood. These TCRs come from a woman between 25 and 40 years old in good health.

This chain connects TRBV28 to TRBJ2-7; 10 bases align to TRBD2. CDR3 length: 16 amino acids. The junction had 11 bases not matched to a gene; V was cut back by 6 bases and J by 3 bases. Germline CDR1 MDHEN, CDR2 SYDVKM. CDR3 coding DNA: TGTGCCAGCAGGATATCACCGGGACTAGCGAACTACGAGCAGTACTTC. Translation gives CASRISPGLANYEQYF.

V usage is TRBV5-5 and J usage is TRBJ1-4; a possible D gene is TRBD1 (5 bases). The germline V and J ends were trimmed by 3 bases and 0 bases, with 12 bases remaining between them. CDR3 length equals 16 residues. Germline CDR1 reads SGHKS; CDR2 reads YYEKEE (reference sequence). CDR3 nucleotide sequence: TGTGCCAGCAGCTCTCCCGGGGGGGCAACTAATGAAAAACTGTTTTTT. Its translation is CASSSPGGATNEKLFF. The entire variable domain, with the rest obtained from reference TRBV5-5 and TRBJ1-4, is as follows: DAGVTQSPTHLIKTRGQQVTLRCSPISGHKSVSWYQQVLGQGPQFIFQYYEKEERGRGNFPDRFSARQFPNYSSELNVNALLLGDSALYLCASSSPGGATNEKLFFGSGTQLSVL.

The chain combines TRBV6-5 with TRBJ2-7, with D perhaps matching TRBD1 (6 bases). Germline CDR1 MNHEY, CDR2 SVGAGI. The germline V and J ends were trimmed by 0 bases and 5 bases, with 14 bases remaining between them. The CDR3 consists of 15 residues. CDR3 region: CASSYSLRGVDEQYF. The CDR3 DNA follows: TGTGCCAGCAGTTACTCGCTCAGGGGAGTGGACGAGCAGTACTTC.

V is TRBV27 and J is TRBJ2-1; maybe TRBD1 (5 bases). The CDR3 has 11 amino acids. The V gene's germline CDR1 is MNHEY and CDR2 SMNVEV (reference sequence). V lost 8 bases and J lost 10, with 12 bases in between. CDR3 DNA: TGTGCCAGCCTTACAGGCAGGGAGCAGTTCTTC. It yields the protein CASLTGREQFF.

V and J are TRBV6-1 and TRBJ2-7; 7 bases are shared with TRBD2. The germline V gene has CDR1 MNHNS and CDR2 SASEGT. This CDR3 region has 14 residues. J lost 2 bases, V lost 4 bases, and 5 bases had no gene match. In nucleotides, the CDR3 is TGTGCCAGCAGTGGAGGGACTACCCCCTACGAGCAGTACTTC. It yields the protein CASSGGTTPYEQYF.

The genes are TRBV30 and TRBJ2-7; TRBD1 agrees at 10 bases. The CDR3 runs to 14 residues. With 2 bases clipped from V and 3 bases from J, the junction kept 4 bases outside the gene matches. CDR1 and CDR2 from the germline V gene are GTSNPN and SVGIG (reference sequence). CDR3 sequence (DNA): TGTGCCTGGAGTACCGGGACAGGGGACTACGAGCAGTACTTC. Its translation: CAWSTGTGDYEQYF.

As DNA, the CDR3 is TGCGCCAGCAGTAGTTACCGGGGAGGTCGGGAGACCCAGTACTTC. Amino acids: CASSSYRGGRETQYF. The V gene is TRBV10-2, the J gene TRBJ2-5; D perhaps matches TRBD2 (6 bases). Per the germline V gene, CDR1 is WSHSY and CDR2 is SAAADI. V lost 5 bases and J 5 bases, leaving 18 bases between the germline ends. This CDR3 contains 15 residues.

The chain employs TRBV28 and TRBJ1-1; a weak D match, TRBD1 (6 bases). The germline V and J ends were trimmed by 6 bases and 6 bases, with 11 bases remaining between them. CDR3 length equals 12 residues. Germline loops: CDR1 MDHEN, CDR2 SYDVKM. CDR3 in amino acids: CASRPGVPEAFF. CDR3 nucleotide sequence: TGTGCCAGCAGGCCAGGGGTCCCTGAAGCTTTCTTT.